The 18 T cell receptor beta chains below were found in one sample sequenced in a study of blood T cell repertoires in COVID-19. Sequencing was performed with immunoSEQ multiplex PCR; in TCRdb, only in-frame clones are kept and a portion is missing. The sample shows some 120,000 clones, approximately 85% of them seen only once. Material for sequencing was peripheral blood. The source of these receptors is a man between 65 and 85 years old with acute or convalescent COVID-19.

The V call is TRBV28, the J call TRBJ2-7, with 8 bases identical to TRBD2. The CDR3 loop spans 16 amino acids. Germline CDR1 and CDR2: MDHEN and SYDVKM. V was pared by 8 bases and J by 3 bases, with 15 bases of the junction left unmatched. CDR3 coding DNA: TGTGCCAGCGGACTACTCGGAACTAGCGGTGACTACGAGCAGTACTTC. Its translation is CASGLLGTSGDYEQYF.

The chain employs TRBV10-3 and TRBJ2-7; 7 bases map to TRBD2. CDR3 size: 14 residues. Germline CDR1 reads ENHRY; CDR2 reads SYGVKD. V trimming: 6 bases; J trimming: 4 bases; junction bases outside the gene matches: 9. In DNA, the CDR3 is TGTGCCATCAGCCCGTGGCTAGCGGATTACGAGCAGTACTTC. Translation gives CAISPWLADYEQYF.

The chain has TRBV7-6 and TRBJ2-7; D ambiguous. CDR3 size: 16 residues. CDR1 is SGHVS and CDR2 is FNYEAQ in the germline V gene. V was cut by 5 bases and J by 1 base, with 18 bases left in between. CDR3 DNA: TGTGCCAGCAGCCCCCATAGGCAGGCAAATTCCTACGAGCAGTACTTC. It is translated as CASSPHRQANSYEQYF.

In this sample, this clone turned up once. The chain uses TRBV19 and TRBJ1-6; D ambiguous. This CDR3 region has 13 residues. Germline V gives CDR1 LNHDA, CDR2 SQIVND (reference sequence). Trimming shortened V by 7 bases and J by 5 bases, and 9 bases separated the two germline ends. CDR3 amino acids: CASTEQHNSPLHF. As DNA, the CDR3 is TGTGCCAGTACAGAACAGCATAATTCACCCCTCCACTTT.

The rearrangement joins TRBV5-1 to TRBJ1-1, with 7 bases identical to TRBD1. The CDR3 runs 14 residues. Germline-derived CDR1 and CDR2 are SGHRS and YFSETQ. J gave up 1 base and V 4 bases, and 4 bases lay outside the gene matches. CDR3: CASSPGTENTEAFF. CDR3 bases: TGCGCCAGCAGCCCCGGGACAGAGAACACTGAAGCTTTCTTT.

The chain combines TRBV5-4 with TRBJ1-1; D gene unclear. The CDR3 runs to 13 residues. Trimming removed 4 bases at V and 1 base at J, with 8 bases between. Germline CDR1 is SGHNT and CDR2 is YYREEE (reference sequence). The CDR3 protein is CASSVDKNTEAFF. CDR3 DNA: TGTGCCAGCAGCGTCGACAAGAACACTGAAGCTTTCTTT. Combining the CDR3 with reference TRBV5-4 and TRBJ1-1 gives the whole variable domain ETGVTQSPTHLIKTRGQQVTLRCSSQSGHNTVSWYQQALGQGPQFIFQYYREEENGRGNFPPRFSGLQFPNYSSELNVNALELDDSALYLCASSVDKNTEAFFGQGTRLTVV.

V and J are TRBV6-5 and TRBJ2-2; maybe TRBD1 (5 bases). The CDR3 is made up of 14 amino acids. Germline V gene data show CDR1 as MNHEY and CDR2 as SVGAGI. V lost 9 bases and J lost 6, with 17 bases in between. The CDR3 reads CASTQQGNAGELFF. CDR3 DNA: TGTGCCAGTACCCAGCAGGGTAATGCCGGGGAGCTGTTTTTT.

The chain joins TRBV5-1 to TRBJ1-2, with D possibly TRBD1 on 6 matching bases. This CDR3 contains 12 residues. Looked up from germline, CDR1 is SGHRS and CDR2 is YFSETQ. Trimming stripped 0 bases from V and 8 bases from J, with 8 bases between. The CDR3 DNA reads as TGCGCCAGCAGCTTGGACAGGGAAGGCTACACCTTC. Translation gives CASSLDREGYTF.

V and J are TRBV28 and TRBJ2-1; a weak D match, TRBD1 (6 bases). The CDR3 has 15 residues. Trimming stripped 5 bases from V and 7 bases from J, with 18 bases between. Per the germline V gene, CDR1 is MDHEN and CDR2 is SYDVKM. The DNA for the CDR3 is TGTGCCAGCAGTCCAGCCCTGGGACAAAGAAATGAGCAGTTCTTC. This codes for CASSPALGQRNEQFF.

The genes are TRBV12-5 and TRBJ1-2, with D unresolved. The CDR3 is 14 residues long. Germline values: CDR1 LGHNT, CDR2 FRNRAP. V was clipped by 2 bases and J by 8 bases, with 15 bases between them. CDR3 nucleotide sequence: TGTGCTAGTGGTTTGTCAGGCGGGTCCAGGGGCTACACCTTC. Protein: CASGLSGGSRGYTF.

The rearrangement joins TRBV27 to TRBJ1-4; 8 bases align to TRBD1. Per germline, CDR1 MNHEY and CDR2 SMNVEV (reference sequence). V was pared by 4 bases and J by 0 bases, with 13 bases of the junction left unmatched. CDR3 size: 19 residues. CDR3 sequence reads: CASSSQAGGATATNEKLFF. The CDR3 region has the DNA TGTGCCAGCAGTTCCCAGGCAGGGGGCGCAACGGCAACTAATGAAAAACTGTTTTTT.

The chain is built from TRBV7-9 and TRBJ2-1; TRBD2 might be the D (8 bases). This CDR3 contains 14 residues. CDR1 is SEHNR, CDR2 FQNEAQ, per germline (reference sequence). V was trimmed by 6 bases and J by 4 bases, leaving 13 bases between them. As DNA, the CDR3 is TGTGCCAGCAGGCGGGGGGACAGTTACAATGAGCAGTTCTTC. It translates to CASRRGDSYNEQFF.

V usage is TRBV7-3 and J usage is TRBJ2-7; D not resolved. There are 13 residues in the CDR3. V lost 2 bases to trimming and J lost 3 bases, with 8 bases between them. CDR1 is SGHTA and CDR2 is FQGTGA in the germline V gene. The DNA for the CDR3 is TGTGCCAGCAGCTTATCAGTATTCTACGAGCAGTACTTC. This translates into CASSLSVFYEQYF.

This rearrangement joins TRBV9 to TRBJ1-2, with 7 bases aligning to TRBD1. CDR1 is SGDLS, CDR2 YYNGEE, per germline. With 4 bases clipped from V and 4 bases from J, the junction kept 10 bases outside the gene matches. The length of the CDR3 is 15 residues. The CDR3 loop is CASSPRGTASYGYTF. In DNA, the CDR3 is TGTGCCAGCAGCCCTAGAGGGACAGCGTCCTATGGCTACACCTTC.

The J gene is TRBJ2-2, the V gene TRBV10-3; 9 bases agree with TRBD2. Germline CDR1 reads ENHRY; CDR2 reads SYGVKD. V lost 10 bases, J lost 4 bases, and 10 bases stayed unmatched. The CDR3 runs 15 residues. The CDR3 sequence: CATTALAGSTGELFF. The CDR3 region has the DNA TGTGCCACGACCGCTCTAGCGGGGAGCACCGGGGAGCTGTTTTTT.

This sequence joins TRBV5-1 and TRBJ2-3, with 7 bases lining up with TRBD1. V was pared by 4 bases and J by 1 base, with 3 bases of the junction left unmatched. CDR3 length: 14 amino acids. Per the germline V gene, CDR1 is SGHRS and CDR2 is YFSETQ. The CDR3 DNA follows: TGCGCCAGCAGCGGCGGACAGGGCACAGATACGCAGTATTTT. This translates into CASSGGQGTDTQYF.

The chain recombines TRBV7-3 with TRBJ1-1; 9 bases line up with TRBD1. The V gene end was trimmed by 1 base and the J gene end by 8 bases; junction bases not matched to a gene: 2. The CDR3 spans 13 residues. Per the germline V gene, CDR1 is SGHTA and CDR2 is FQGTGA. CDR3 in amino acids: CASSLIQGAEAFF. The CDR3 coding sequence is TGTGCCAGCAGCTTAATACAGGGGGCGGAAGCTTTCTTT.

J is TRBJ1-1 and V is TRBV18, with no clear D. This CDR3 has 15 residues. V was cut by 3 bases and J by 0 bases, with 11 bases left in between. In germline, CDR1 is KGHSH, CDR2 LQKENI. The CDR3 is CASSPTGGMNTEAFF. CDR3 in DNA: TGTGCCAGCTCACCGACTGGCGGTATGAACACTGAAGCTTTCTTT.